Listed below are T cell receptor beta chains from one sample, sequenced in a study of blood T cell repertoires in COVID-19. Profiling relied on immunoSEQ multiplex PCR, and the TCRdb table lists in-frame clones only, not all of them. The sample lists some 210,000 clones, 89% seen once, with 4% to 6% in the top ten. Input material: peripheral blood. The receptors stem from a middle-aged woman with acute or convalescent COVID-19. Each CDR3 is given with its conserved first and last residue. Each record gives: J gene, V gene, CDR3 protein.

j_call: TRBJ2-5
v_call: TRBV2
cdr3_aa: CASSVRQGRGETQYF

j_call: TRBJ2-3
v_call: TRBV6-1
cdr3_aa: CASSENRGPSNTQYF

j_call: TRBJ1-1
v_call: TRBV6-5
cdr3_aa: CASTWELNTEAFF

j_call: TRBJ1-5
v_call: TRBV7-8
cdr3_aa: CASSLIQGRNQPQHF

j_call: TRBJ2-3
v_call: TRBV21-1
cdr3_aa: CARTGTSGRGPDTQYF

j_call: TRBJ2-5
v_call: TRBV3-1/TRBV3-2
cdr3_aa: CASSQRGLHVQETQYF

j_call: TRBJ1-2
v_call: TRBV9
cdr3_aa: CASSVESVAGGNF

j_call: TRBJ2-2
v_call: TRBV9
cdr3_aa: CASSVSSDTGELFF

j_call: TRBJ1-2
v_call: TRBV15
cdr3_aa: CATSRESLQGDDYGYTF

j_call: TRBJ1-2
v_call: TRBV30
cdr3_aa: CAWRPQGGGYTF

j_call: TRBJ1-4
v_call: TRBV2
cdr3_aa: CASSPDSYNEKLFF

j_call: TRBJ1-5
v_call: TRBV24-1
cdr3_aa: CATSDRTGLNQPQHF

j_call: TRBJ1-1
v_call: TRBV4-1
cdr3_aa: CASSHGQGRLGTEAFF

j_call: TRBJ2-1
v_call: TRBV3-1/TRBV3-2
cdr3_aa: CASSPIPTSSNEQFF

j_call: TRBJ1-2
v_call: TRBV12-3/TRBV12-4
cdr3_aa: CASSLGGGHGYTF

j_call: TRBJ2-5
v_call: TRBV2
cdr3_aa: CASLGPRGRGTQYF

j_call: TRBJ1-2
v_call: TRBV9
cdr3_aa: CASNGLSSNYGYTF

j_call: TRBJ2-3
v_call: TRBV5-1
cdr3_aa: CASSLGQGSYRDTQYF

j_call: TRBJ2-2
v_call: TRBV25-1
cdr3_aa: CASTGTANTGELFF

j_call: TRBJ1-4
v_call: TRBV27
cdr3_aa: CASSVRTNEKLFF

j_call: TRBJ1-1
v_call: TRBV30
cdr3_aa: CAWSTNGPAEAFF

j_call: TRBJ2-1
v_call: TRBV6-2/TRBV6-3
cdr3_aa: CASSSASPRSYNEQFF

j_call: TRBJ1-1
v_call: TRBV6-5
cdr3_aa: CASSYRGGTEAFF

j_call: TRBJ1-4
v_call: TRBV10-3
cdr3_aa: CAISINGATNEKLFF

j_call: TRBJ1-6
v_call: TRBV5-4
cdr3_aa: CASSLGESSYNSPLHF

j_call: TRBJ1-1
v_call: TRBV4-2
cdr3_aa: CASSQQGRTEAFF

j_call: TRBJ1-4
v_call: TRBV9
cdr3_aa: CASSVGQGASEKLFF

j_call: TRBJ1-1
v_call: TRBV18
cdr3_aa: CASSPMGQQNTEAFF

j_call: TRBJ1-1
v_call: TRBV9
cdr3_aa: CASSVTPTGDTEAFF

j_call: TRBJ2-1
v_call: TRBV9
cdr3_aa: CASSVGTRDLNEQFF

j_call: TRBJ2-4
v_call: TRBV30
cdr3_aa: CAWGDRVNIQYF

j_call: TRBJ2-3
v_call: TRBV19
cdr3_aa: CASSIQGEGTDTQYF

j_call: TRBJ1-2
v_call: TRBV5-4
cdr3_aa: CASSGRQGTDGYTF

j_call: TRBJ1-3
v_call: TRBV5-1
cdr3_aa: CASSLAGTGGNTIYF